Detailed here is one T cell receptor beta chain. Its antigen is not known. V was pared by 1 base and J by 6 bases, with 15 bases between. CDR3 length: 15 amino acids. Looked up from germline, CDR1 is MGHRA and CDR2 is YSYEKL. The assay was immunoSEQ multiplex PCR, and TCRdb's table has in-frame clones only and misses some. Of approximately 120,000 clones listed, 80% to 90% were seen once; the top ten hold roughly an eighth. The data derive from a study of T cell responses to AZD1222 COVID-19 vaccine. Points from the study as a whole: Elevations in Spike-specific TCR breadth and depth followed administration of two AZD1222 doses.

This TCR was sampled from an adult in good health. The rearrangement links TRBV4-1 to TRBJ1-2; maybe TRBD1 (6 bases). Sequenced material: peripheral blood, taken on day 0 of AZD1222 vaccination. The CDR3 reads CASSQGSGTPNGYTF. The CDR3 region has the DNA TGCGCCAGCAGCCAAGGCTCCGGGACACCGAATGGCTACACCTTC.